This T cell receptor (beta chain) was sequenced for a study of shared clonotypes between healthy human individuals. Across the whole study: Each donor contributed plates that comprised three CD4 naive, three CD4 memory, two CD8 naive and one CD8 memory.

Broader study findings: Memory subsets generally showed smaller estimated richness than naive subsets did.

V was trimmed by 3 bases and J by 0 bases, leaving 9 bases between them. Germline V gene sequence: CDR1 LNHDA, CDR2 SQIVND (reference sequence). This CDR3 region has 14 residues. CD45RO negativity and positive selection for CCR7 defined naive CD8 cells, a population that excluded terminally differentiated effector memory CD45RA+ cells. In the case of this clone: Its antigen is unidentified.

Data came from immunoSEQ multiplex PCR; TCRdb stores just in-frame clones and leaves some out. The table has nearly 600,000 clones, about 95% seen once. This receptor was identified in a young woman in good health. The sample was naive CD8+ T cells sorted from blood. V is TRBV19 and J is TRBJ2-7, with D uncertain. The CDR3 region is CASSIYSSSYEQYF. The CDR3 DNA is TGTGCCAGTAGTATCTACAGTAGCTCCTACGAGCAGTACTTC. Full variable domain (missing parts from reference TRBV19 and TRBJ2-7): DGGITQSPKYLFRKEGQNVTLSCEQNLNHDAMYWYRQDPGQGLRLIYYSQIVNDFQKGDIAEGYSVSREKKESFPLTVTSAQKNPTAFYLCASSIYSSSYEQYFGPGTRLTVT.